Below, 25 T cell receptor beta chains from the same sample are listed, as sequenced in a study of T cells in Graves' hyperthyroidism and ophthalmopathy. The investigators amplified TCR beta CDR3 regions from RNA transcripts. During a first-round RT-PCR of the TCR CDR3, the HTBI primer set was used. In TCRdb, the multiplex PCR reads were re-called with MiXCR into one record per CDR3 protein. This repertoire shows approximately 530,000 distinct CDR3 sequences, about 20% found once; its top ten account for less than 55%. The sequenced material came from blood. These receptors were taken from a man aged 35 to 55 with Graves' ophthalmopathy.

This clonotype has a count of ten or more. This chain connects TRBV20-1 to TRBJ1-2, with 7 nucleotides matching TRBD1. The CDR3 has 12 residues. V dropped 6 bases and J dropped 8; count of bases not matched to a gene: 9. Germline V gene lookup returns CDR1 DFQATT and CDR2 SNEGSKA (reference sequence). CDR3 bases: TGCAGTGCGAATTCCGGGACAGAAGGCTACACCTTC. Protein: CSANSGTEGYTF.

The chain employs TRBV25-1 and TRBJ1-4, with D uncertain. The V gene lost 4 bases and the J gene lost 7 bases, with 16 bases spanning the gap. The CDR3 totals 15 residues. Germline lookup yields CDR1 MGHDK and CDR2 SYGVNS. The CDR3 sequence: CASSGREGRGEKLFF. The DNA for the CDR3 is TGTGCCAGCAGTGGAAGAGAGGGAAGAGGTGAAAAACTGTTTTTT.

This clonotype was counted only a few times. The chain recombines TRBV20-1 with TRBJ2-7; 10 bases map to TRBD1. V was clipped by 3 bases and J by 3 bases; unmatched bases: 2. This CDR3 has 13 residues. Germline lookup yields CDR1 DFQATT and CDR2 SNEGSKA (reference sequence). The CDR3 nucleotides read TGCAGTGCTAGGGGACAGGGGCTCTACGAGCAGTACTTC. Translated: CSARGQGLYEQYF.

This clonotype appeared a few times. Here the CDR3 DNA reads TGCGCCAGCAGTCACGATCTTAACTATGGCTACACCTTC. Amino acids: CASSHDLNYGYTF. V and J are TRBV5-1 and TRBJ1-2, with D hard to call. Germline CDR1 is SGHRS and CDR2 is YFSETQ. Trimming stripped 5 bases from V and 1 base from J, with 9 bases between. This CDR3 comprises 13 residues. Full variable domain (missing parts from reference TRBV5-1 and TRBJ1-2): KAGVTQTPRYLIKTRGQQVTLSCSPISGHRSVSWYQQTPGQGLQFLFEYFSETQRNKGNFPGRFSGRQFSNSRSEMNVSTLELGDSALYLCASSHDLNYGYTFGSGTRLTVV.

This clonotype was seen many times. J is TRBJ1-5 and V is TRBV2, with no clear D. The CDR3 is 13 residues long. Between the trimmed V and J ends, which lost 3 bases and 3 bases, there was a span of 6 bases. Per the germline V gene, CDR1 is SNHLY and CDR2 is FYNNEI. The CDR3 protein is CASSDDINQPQHF. DNA of the CDR3: TGTGCCAGCAGTGACGACATCAATCAGCCCCAGCATTTT.

This clonotype appeared a few times. V is TRBV30 and J is TRBJ1-5, with D perhaps TRBD1 (5 bases). The germline CDR1 and CDR2 sequences are GTSNPN and SVGIG (reference sequence). The CDR3 length is 17 residues. Trimming took 2 bases from V and 4 from J, leaving 21 bases between them. CDR3: CAWSTTGWALGNQPQHF. The DNA of the CDR3 is TGTGCCTGGAGTACCACAGGTTGGGCTCTTGGGAATCAGCCCCAGCATTTT. Combining the CDR3 with reference TRBV30 and TRBJ1-5 gives the whole variable domain SQTIHQWPATLVQPVGSPLSLECTVEGTSNPNLYWYRQAAGRGLQLLFYSVGIGQISSEVPQNLSASRPQDRQFILSSKKLLLSDSGFYLCAWSTTGWALGNQPQHFGDGTRLSIL.

This clonotype was detected many times. V and J are TRBV30 and TRBJ2-5; D remains unclear. The germline gives CDR1 GTSNPN, CDR2 SVGIG (reference sequence). Trimming left V 0 bases short and J 5 bases short, with 4 bases between. CDR3 length equals 11 residues. CDR3: CAWSVPETQYF. The CDR3 nucleotides read TGTGCCTGGAGTGTACCGGAGACCCAGTACTTC.

This clonotype was counted between two and nine times. The rearrangement uses TRBV9 and TRBJ1-2, with 7 bases that match TRBD1. Germline CDR1 reads SGDLS; CDR2 reads YYNGEE. The V gene end was trimmed by 1 base and the J gene end by 0 bases; junction bases not matched to a gene: 12. The CDR3 is made up of 18 amino acids. The CDR3: CASSVNLQGVRANYGYTF. The CDR3 bases are TGTGCCAGCAGCGTAAATCTTCAGGGGGTGAGAGCTAACTATGGCTACACCTTC.

The sample holds many counts of this clonotype. The V and J genes are TRBV18 and TRBJ1-1, with a tentative D call TRBD1 (5 bases). The CDR3 is 15 residues long. The germline gives CDR1 KGHSH, CDR2 LQKENI. V lost 1 base to trimming and J lost 1 base, with 10 bases between them. CDR3 DNA: TGTGCCAGCTCACCACTGGAGACAGCGAACACTGAAGCTTTCTTT. Translated: CASSPLETANTEAFF.

Notes on this clonotype: It is unclear where the CDR3 begins or ends on the DNA, so no DNA is shown, and the CDR3 is as TCRdb lists it. The V call is TRBV7-9, the J call TRBJ1-1. Germline CDR1 SEHNR, CDR2 FQNEAQ (reference sequence). From its first to its last residue, the CDR3 has 15 amino acids. CDR3 loop: CASSSVGGGTLATFF.

The chain is built from TRBV11-1 and TRBJ1-1; D remains ambiguous. V dropped 4 bases and J dropped 2 bases, with 20 bases sitting between them. This CDR3 spans 17 amino acids. CDR1 and CDR2 from the germline V gene are SGHAT and FQDESV (reference sequence). CDR3 in amino acids: CASSSSRVLSANTEAFF. The CDR3 DNA follows: TGTGCCAGCAGCTCATCTCGGGTGCTCAGCGCAAACACTGAAGCTTTCTTT.

This clonotype was seen at least ten times. The genes are TRBV27 and TRBJ2-7; 9 bases align to TRBD1. Germline CDR1 and CDR2: MNHEY and SMNVEV (reference sequence). V lost 4 bases and J lost 3; bases outside the gene matches: 4. This CDR3 contains 14 residues. CDR3 in DNA: TGTGCCAGCAGTTCGGGGACAGGGATCTACGAGCAGTACTTC. This codes for CASSSGTGIYEQYF.

At least ten counts were recorded for this clonotype. This chain links TRBV27 with TRBJ1-1; tentative D call: TRBD1 (5 bases). Germline loops: CDR1 MNHEY, CDR2 SMNVEV (reference sequence). The CDR3 covers 14 residues. Trimming stripped 8 bases from V and 5 bases from J, with 18 bases between. The CDR3 DNA is TGTGCCAGCGGCCGTAGGGGAGCTAGGACTGAAGCTTTCTTT. Its protein is CASGRRGARTEAFF.

This clonotype has ten or more counts. V usage is TRBV10-3 and J usage is TRBJ2-7, with TRBD1 matching over 7 bases. The germline V gene encodes CDR1 ENHRY and CDR2 SYGVKD. The trim removed 3 bases at V and 1 base at J, leaving 3 bases unmatched. The CDR3 sequence is 14 residues long. DNA for the CDR3: TGTGCCATCAGTGACCCGGGACAGTCCTACGAGCAGTACTTC. As protein: CAISDPGQSYEQYF.

In its sample, this clonotype was seen many times. V is TRBV11-2 and J is TRBJ2-3; D may be TRBD1 (6 bases). The ends were cut back, 3 bases at V and 6 bases at J, with 7 bases in the middle. Germline assignment: CDR1 SGHAT and CDR2 FQNNGV. This CDR3 has 12 amino acids. The CDR3 loop reads CASSFQGDTQYF. The CDR3 DNA is TGTGCCAGCAGCTTCCAGGGGGATACGCAGTATTTT.

The V call is TRBV3-1, the J call TRBJ1-2; D uncertain. This CDR3 is built from 12 residues. Germline V gene sequence: CDR1 LGHDT, CDR2 YNNKEL (reference sequence). V dropped 4 bases and J dropped 7 bases, with 10 bases sitting between them. In nucleotides, the CDR3 is TGTGCCAGCAGCCTCCCAGGTTCTGGCTACACCTTC. Residues: CASSLPGSGYTF.

This rearrangement joins TRBV20-1 to TRBJ2-5; 8 nucleotides match TRBD2. V shed 3 bases, J shed 2 bases, and the junction held 11 bases outside the gene matches. The germline CDR1 and CDR2 sequences are DFQATT and SNEGSKA (reference sequence). The CDR3 runs to 16 residues. CDR3 residues: CSASLSTGGPQETQYF. In nucleotides, the CDR3 is TGCAGTGCTAGTCTGTCTACGGGAGGGCCACAAGAGACCCAGTACTTC.

This clonotype showed up many times. This chain joins TRBV5-1 and TRBJ1-1; D is unclear. Per the germline V gene, CDR1 is SGHRS and CDR2 is YFSETQ. The CDR3 has 15 amino acids. V gave up 5 bases and J gave up 0 bases, with 14 bases separating them. The CDR3 spells CASSPLGSMNTEAFF. The CDR3 DNA follows: TGCGCCAGCAGTCCTTTGGGCAGCATGAACACTGAAGCTTTCTTT.

In this sample, this clonotype turned up many times. This chain uses TRBV6-1 with TRBJ2-7; maybe TRBD2 (5 bases). There are 16 residues in the CDR3. Germline loops: CDR1 MNHNS, CDR2 SASEGT. The V end was cut by 2 bases, the J end by 2 bases, with 16 bases between. The chain's CDR3 is CASSELGSGLAYEQYF. CDR3 DNA: TGTGCCAGCAGTGAACTAGGTTCGGGGTTAGCCTACGAGCAGTACTTC.

This clonotype was seen many times. The chain recombines TRBV24-1 with TRBJ2-1; a weak D match, TRBD1 (5 bases). The CDR3 extends over 15 amino acids. Germline V gives CDR1 KGHDR, CDR2 SFDVKD. Trimming pared 3 bases from V and 7 bases from J, leaving 15 bases between. The CDR3 here is CATSDRSGKVNEQFF. In DNA form, the CDR3 reads TGTGCCACCAGTGATAGGTCAGGGAAGGTAAATGAGCAGTTCTTC.

This clonotype was detected only a few times. The chain couples TRBV19 to TRBJ2-7, with 7 nucleotides matching TRBD1. V gave up 5 bases and J gave up 4 bases; unmatched junction bases: 5. The CDR3 consists of 13 residues. In germline, CDR1 is LNHDA, CDR2 SQIVND (reference sequence). The CDR3 sequence is CASSARQGYEQYF. Here the CDR3 DNA reads TGTGCCAGTAGTGCCCGACAGGGATACGAGCAGTACTTC.

The chain joins TRBV20-1 to TRBJ2-1; no firm D call. Germline-derived CDR1 and CDR2 are DFQATT and SNEGSKA (reference sequence). CDR3 length equals 15 residues. Between the trimmed V and J ends, which lost 6 bases and 3 bases, there was a span of 18 bases. CDR3 DNA: TGCAGTGCCGTCATAGATAGTAAAAACTACAATGAGCAGTTCTTC. Translation: CSAVIDSKNYNEQFF.

This clonotype was observed a few times. The chain employs TRBV12-3 or TRBV12-4 and TRBJ2-2, with 8 nucleotides matching TRBD1. Trimming at V came to 5 bases and at J to 4 bases, leaving 6 bases not matched to a gene. The CDR3 sequence is 15 residues long. The CDR3 nucleotides are TGTGCCAGCAGTCAGGGGGCGCGTGGCACCGGGGAGCTGTTTTTT. Its translation: CASSQGARGTGELFF.

The V gene is TRBV6-1, the J gene TRBJ2-2; tentatively, D is TRBD2 (6 bases). The V end lost 0 bases, the J end lost 1 base, and 12 bases lay between the germline ends. Germline V CDR1 and CDR2: MNHNS, SASEGT. This CDR3 has 17 residues. CDR3 amino acids: CASSEAGRFRNTGELFF. The DNA of the CDR3 is TGTGCCAGCAGTGAAGCCGGGAGATTCAGGAACACCGGGGAGCTGTTTTTT.

By sample share, this clonotype is medium-sized (0.01 to 0.1%). The chain is built from TRBV7-2 and TRBJ2-1, with unresolved D. Germline V lookup: CDR1 SGHTA, CDR2 FQGNSA. Between the trimmed V and J ends, which lost 5 bases and 5 bases, there was a span of 16 bases. This CDR3 region has 15 residues. The CDR3 DNA reads as TGTGCCAGCAGCCACTTCGGCGGAGATAACAATGAGCAGTTCTTC. Translation gives CASSHFGGDNNEQFF.